This T cell receptor (beta chain) was obtained from a study of blood T cell repertoires in COVID-19. Study-level background: The origin of the acute and convalescent COVID-19 samples was the United States, Italy and Spain.

V was clipped by 4 bases and J by 5 bases; unmatched bases: 10. Germline V gives CDR1 SNHLY, CDR2 FYNNEI. The CDR3 runs to 15 residues. Assay: immunoSEQ multiplex PCR; the TCRdb copy retains only in-frame clones and omits some. The sample gives about 250,000 clones, around nine tenths of which show up once; around 0.84% is in the top ten. This clonotype was obtained from a man aged 25-40 years with acute or convalescent COVID-19. Source material: peripheral blood. The rearrangement joins TRBV2 to TRBJ2-5, with TRBD1 identical over 7 bases. The CDR3 reads CASSGDRVGLETQYF. In DNA, the CDR3 is TGTGCCAGCAGTGGCGACAGGGTTGGGCTTGAGACCCAGTACTTC.